The rows below give T cell receptor beta chains drawn from one sample of a study of OX40 agonist ivuxolimab in advanced cancers. The protocol was immunoSEQ multiplex PCR, while the TCRdb copy is restricted to in-frame clones and leaves out a portion. The data show 76,000 or so clones, 85% seen once. Source: CD4+ or CD8+ T cells sorted from blood, taken in a trial of the OX40 agonist ivuxolimab. The receptors stem from an adult with an advanced solid tumor such as melanoma, head and neck, liver or kidney cancer. Each CDR3 is given without its conserved first and last residue. The order of the fields is V gene, J gene, CDR3 protein.

V gene: TRBV7-2; J gene: TRBJ1-2; CDR3 protein: ASSLEAGAGGYT
V gene: TRBV9; J gene: TRBJ1-1; CDR3 protein: ASSVDPGSTEAF
V gene: TRBV9; J gene: TRBJ2-3; CDR3 protein: ASSRDLRGGPTDTQY
V gene: TRBV7-2; J gene: TRBJ1-5; CDR3 protein: ASSYTGDQPQH
V gene: TRBV10-1; J gene: TRBJ2-1; CDR3 protein: ASRAGLAGAVQF
V gene: TRBV7-2; J gene: TRBJ1-3; CDR3 protein: ASSLYSGSGNTIY
V gene: TRBV30; J gene: TRBJ1-2; CDR3 protein: AWTQKGGNYGYT
V gene: TRBV11-2; J gene: TRBJ2-1; CDR3 protein: ASSLARYNEQF
V gene: TRBV19; J gene: TRBJ2-3; CDR3 protein: ASSTRDRGMGTQY
V gene: TRBV9; J gene: TRBJ2-1; CDR3 protein: ASTKLGVPYNEQF
V gene: TRBV4-1; J gene: TRBJ1-1; CDR3 protein: ASSQDSQSNTEAF
V gene: TRBV6-5; J gene: TRBJ2-1; CDR3 protein: ASSYSRGGANEQF
V gene: TRBV5-6; J gene: TRBJ2-2; CDR3 protein: ASSPLAGGTGELF
V gene: TRBV5-1; J gene: TRBJ1-1; CDR3 protein: ASSPGIQGLPEAF
V gene: TRBV7-2; J gene: TRBJ1-5; CDR3 protein: ASSLGGAGQPQH
V gene: TRBV18; J gene: TRBJ2-1; CDR3 protein: ASSPSAPEPF
V gene: TRBV6-1; J gene: TRBJ1-4; CDR3 protein: ASSEVWGNEKLF
V gene: TRBV5-1; J gene: TRBJ2-2; CDR3 protein: ASRLRADTGELF
V gene: TRBV7-2; J gene: TRBJ1-1; CDR3 protein: ASSLLGASNTEAF
V gene: TRBV7-3; J gene: TRBJ2-3; CDR3 protein: ASSLKPGDTQY
V gene: TRBV7-3; J gene: TRBJ1-1; CDR3 protein: ASSLTPGGTEAF
V gene: TRBV6-6; J gene: TRBJ2-7; CDR3 protein: ASSYSPGSSYEQY
V gene: TRBV2; J gene: TRBJ1-4; CDR3 protein: ASSRLGSKNEKLF
V gene: TRBV6-1; J gene: TRBJ1-4; CDR3 protein: ASKVRNEKLF
V gene: TRBV6-1; J gene: TRBJ2-2; CDR3 protein: ASSELAGTGELF
V gene: TRBV4-1; J gene: TRBJ2-4; CDR3 protein: ASSQGLADLAKNIQY
V gene: TRBV6-6; J gene: TRBJ1-6; CDR3 protein: ASTGPIAIYNSPLH
V gene: TRBV27; J gene: TRBJ1-1; CDR3 protein: ASNKVGGWTEAF
V gene: TRBV14; J gene: TRBJ2-1; CDR3 protein: ASSQDIGAGATYNEQF
V gene: TRBV6-5; J gene: TRBJ2-5; CDR3 protein: ATGSMGQETQY
V gene: TRBV5-1; J gene: TRBJ1-1; CDR3 protein: ASRPGLGVNTEAF
V gene: TRBV9; J gene: TRBJ2-5; CDR3 protein: ASSVGGSNQETQY
V gene: TRBV2; J gene: TRBJ1-1; CDR3 protein: ASSAQTTEAF
V gene: TRBV2; J gene: TRBJ1-1; CDR3 protein: ASSELATINTEAF
V gene: TRBV7-2; J gene: TRBJ2-5; CDR3 protein: ASTDEQGAAETQY
V gene: TRBV18; J gene: TRBJ2-5; CDR3 protein: ASSSGQPQETQY
V gene: TRBV7-2; J gene: TRBJ1-3; CDR3 protein: ASSFTDWGNTIY
V gene: TRBV7-2; J gene: TRBJ2-2; CDR3 protein: ASSLAGLANTGELF
V gene: TRBV6-5; J gene: TRBJ1-2; CDR3 protein: ASNRDRNNYGYT
V gene: TRBV5-4; J gene: TRBJ1-2; CDR3 protein: ASRYGQADGYT
V gene: TRBV2; J gene: TRBJ2-5; CDR3 protein: ASSDARVLVRY
V gene: TRBV5-6; J gene: TRBJ1-1; CDR3 protein: ASSLMSVEAF
V gene: TRBV18; J gene: TRBJ1-2; CDR3 protein: ASSPGQGYGYT
V gene: TRBV5-6; J gene: TRBJ1-6; CDR3 protein: ASSFEGTPGSPLH
V gene: TRBV9; J gene: TRBJ1-5; CDR3 protein: ASSVGTGGGQPQH
V gene: TRBV10-3; J gene: TRBJ1-2; CDR3 protein: AISPGTVMGGYT
V gene: TRBV5-4; J gene: TRBJ1-2; CDR3 protein: ASSPGAYGYT
V gene: TRBV5-4; J gene: TRBJ1-4; CDR3 protein: ASSSLAEGSEKLF
V gene: TRBV4-2; J gene: TRBJ1-4; CDR3 protein: ASSQVGGQQLF
V gene: TRBV7-9; J gene: TRBJ1-4; CDR3 protein: ASSLSPQAVATNEKLF
V gene: TRBV7-2; J gene: TRBJ1-2; CDR3 protein: ASSLVTGQGYGYT
V gene: TRBV5-4; J gene: TRBJ1-5; CDR3 protein: ASSRDGEQPQH
V gene: TRBV7-8; J gene: TRBJ2-6; CDR3 protein: ASSRVGGSGANVLT
V gene: TRBV5-4; J gene: TRBJ2-2; CDR3 protein: ASSSPRGLGTGELF